The 7 T cell receptor beta chains presented below share a single source sample, sequenced in a study of CD4 T cells in relation to SARS-CoV-2 and coronaviruses. Sequenced by immunoSEQ multiplex PCR; TCRdb stores in-frame clones only, minus some. The data show approximately 11,000 clones, about three quarters seen once. CD4+ T cells from unexposed donors were obtained before the COVID-19 pandemic (2011-2018). Isolation of CD4+ T cells took place after less than 13 days in culture. These receptors lack a known antigen. The sample taken for sequencing was CD4+ T cells from PBMCs, cultured in vitro. Receptor source: a human donor in good health.

The rearrangement joins TRBV29-1 to TRBJ1-2, with D tentatively TRBD1 (6 bases). The CDR3 is 12 amino acids. In germline, CDR1 is SQVTM, CDR2 ANQGSEA. V was trimmed by 7 bases and J by 1 base, leaving 10 bases between them. This CDR3 is CSALDSNYGYTF. The DNA of the CDR3 is TGCAGCGCCCTGGACAGTAACTATGGCTACACCTTC. The full variable domain, rest sourced from reference TRBV29-1 and TRBJ1-2, is SAVISQKPSRDICQRGTSLTIQCQVDSQVTMMFWYRQQPGQSLTLIATANQGSEATYESGFVIDKFPISRPNLTFSTLTVSNMSPEDSSIYLCSALDSNYGYTFGSGTRLTVV.

CDR3 in DNA: TGTGCCAGCAGCTTCTTTGACAGGTTCACAGATACGCAGTATTTT. This translates into CASSFFDRFTDTQYF. J is TRBJ2-3 and V is TRBV5-6; D may be TRBD1 (6 bases). The V gene's germline CDR1 is SGHDT and CDR2 YYEEEE. V dropped 2 bases and J dropped 2 bases, with 12 bases sitting between them. The CDR3 length is 15 residues.

The chain employs TRBV20-1 and TRBJ2-1; maybe TRBD2 (5 bases). Trimming stripped 3 bases from V and 3 bases from J, with 9 bases between. The germline CDR1 and CDR2 sequences are DFQATT and SNEGSKA (reference sequence). The CDR3 has 13 amino acids. The CDR3 coding sequence is TGCAGTGCTAGTGGTGGGAGCTACAATGAGCAGTTCTTC. This translates into CSASGGSYNEQFF.

Only a few counts were recorded for this clone. This chain links TRBV7-2 with TRBJ1-1; D might be TRBD1 (5 bases). Trimming took 5 bases from V and 1 from J, leaving 14 bases between them. The germline V gene encodes CDR1 SGHTA and CDR2 FQGNSA. The CDR3 spans 15 residues. The CDR3 DNA sequence: TGTGCCAGCAGCCTTCACGGGGCAGGGAACACTGAAGCTTTCTTT. It translates to CASSLHGAGNTEAFF.

The chain is built from TRBV7-9 and TRBJ1-6, with TRBD1 as a possible D gene (5 bases). CDR1 SEHNR and CDR2 FQNEAQ come from the germline V gene (reference sequence). This CDR3 comprises 14 residues. V dropped 4 bases and J dropped 6 bases, with 10 bases sitting between them. CDR3: CASSSPGVNSPLHF. DNA of the CDR3: TGTGCCAGCAGCTCTCCGGGGGTTAATTCACCCCTCCACTTT.

This clone was picked up a small number of times. The J gene is TRBJ2-7, the V gene TRBV3-1 (or the pseudogene TRBV3-2); the match to TRBD2 covers 12 bases. Germline loops: CDR1 LGHDT, CDR2 YNNKEL (reference sequence). The CDR3 spans 15 residues. V was clipped by 2 bases and J by 3 bases; unmatched bases: 2. The CDR3 loop reads CASSQRLAGDYEQYF. In DNA, the CDR3 is TGTGCCAGCAGCCAAAGACTAGCGGGGGACTACGAGCAGTACTTC.

This clone was detected only once. The chain couples TRBV5-1 to TRBJ2-3; D not certain. CDR1 and CDR2 from the germline V gene are SGHRS and YFSETQ. V gave up 0 bases and J gave up 1 base, with 9 bases separating them. This CDR3 spans 15 amino acids. The CDR3 nucleotides read TGCGCCAGCAGCTTGGCGCAGGTCGGCACAGATACGCAGTATTTT. Translation gives CASSLAQVGTDTQYF. Full variable domain (remainder filled in from reference TRBV5-1 and TRBJ2-3): KAGVTQTPRYLIKTRGQQVTLSCSPISGHRSVSWYQQTPGQGLQFLFEYFSETQRNKGNFPGRFSGRQFSNSRSEMNVSTLELGDSALYLCASSLAQVGTDTQYFGPGTRLTVL.